This T cell receptor beta chain was captured by sequencing in a study of T-cell memory formation after mild COVID-19. From the 5' RACE reads, TCRdb called clonotypes with MiXCR, one entry per CDR3 protein. The sample has approximately 290,000 distinct CDR3 sequences, about 15% seen once. Study findings and constraints: Those CD4+ clones that contracted were mainly in CM and EM (CD8+ ones in EMRA).

The CDR3 sequence is 13 residues long. Germline V gene lookup returns CDR1 LGHDT and CDR2 YNNKEL (reference sequence). V lost 4 bases and J lost 5, with 6 bases in between. This clonotype came up many times. Antigen specificity is unknown. The sequence derives from a young man who had mild COVID-19 (a few samples of this study predate the infection). Cell type and time point are not known. Specimen: PBMCs or a T cell subset sorted from them (not recorded which). The V call is TRBV3-1, the J call TRBJ1-6; unclear D gene. In DNA, the CDR3 is TGTGCCAGCAGCCTTACTGATAATTCACCCCTCCACTTT. It codes for CASSLTDNSPLHF.